These 23 T cell receptor beta chains were sequenced from one sample in a study of T cell responses to AZD1222 COVID-19 vaccine. Sequencing was performed with immunoSEQ multiplex PCR; in TCRdb, only in-frame clones are kept and a portion is missing. The repertoire holds approximately 160,000 clones, with 85% to 95% as singletons. This specimen was peripheral blood, taken on day 0 of AZD1222 vaccination. The source of these receptors is an adult in good health.

The J gene is TRBJ2-1, the V gene TRBV11-2; 7 positions agree with TRBD2. The germline V gene encodes CDR1 SGHAT and CDR2 FQNNGV. This CDR3 spans 16 amino acids. Germline trimming cut 6 bases from V and 0 bases from J; bases unmatched to any gene: 8. The CDR3 loop reads CASRPGTTPSYNEQFF. CDR3 in DNA: TGTGCCAGCAGACCCGGGACTACCCCCTCCTACAATGAGCAGTTCTTC.

The V call is TRBV14, the J call TRBJ2-1; D perhaps matches TRBD2 (7 bases). CDR1 and CDR2 from the germline V gene are SGHDN and FVKESK. This CDR3 comprises 15 residues. Trimming shortened V by 4 bases and J by 5 bases, and 15 bases separated the two germline ends. This CDR3 reads CASSPFYGGHNEQFF. The CDR3 DNA reads as TGTGCCAGCAGCCCCTTCTACGGGGGGCACAATGAGCAGTTCTTC.

The chain joins TRBV19 to TRBJ2-2; D is undetermined. The CDR3 is 14 amino acids. Deletions cut 4 bases from V and 7 bases from J, with 13 bases between. Germline values: CDR1 LNHDA, CDR2 SQIVND (reference sequence). The CDR3 sequence: CASSTVLRVGELFF. The CDR3 nucleotides read TGTGCCAGTAGTACGGTGCTCCGAGTCGGGGAGCTGTTTTTT.

The chain uses TRBV13 and TRBJ1-1, with no clear D. With 4 bases removed from V and 1 base from J, the gap between germline ends came to 10 bases. CDR1 PRHDT and CDR2 FYEKMQ come from the germline V gene (reference sequence). This CDR3 is 14 amino acids long. The CDR3 here is CASSSRTANTEAFF. The CDR3 DNA follows: TGTGCCAGCAGCTCCCGGACGGCGAACACTGAAGCTTTCTTT.

This chain uses TRBV28 with TRBJ1-5; 7 bases fit TRBD1. This CDR3 has 15 residues. The J segment lost 0 bases and the V segment lost 8 bases, leaving 7 bases of the junction unmatched. Germline V lookup: CDR1 MDHEN, CDR2 SYDVKM. This CDR3 is CASFQTGVSNQPQHF. CDR3 coding DNA: TGTGCCAGCTTCCAAACAGGGGTTAGCAATCAGCCCCAGCATTTT.

The CDR3 bases are TGTGCCAGCAGCGTCAACAGGGGGCATGGAAATACGCAGTATTTT. Protein product: CASSVNRGHGNTQYF. The gene calls are TRBV2 and TRBJ2-3, with 9 bases lining up with TRBD1. Germline V gives CDR1 SNHLY, CDR2 FYNNEI. The CDR3 consists of 15 residues. V shed 6 bases and J 7 bases; nucleotides not matched to a gene: 11.

The chain combines TRBV14 with TRBJ1-4; a possible D gene is TRBD1 (6 bases). Germline CDR1 is SGHDN and CDR2 is FVKESK. The V and J ends lost 4 bases and 3 bases respectively, with 15 bases between them. This CDR3 has 16 amino acids. CDR3 residues: CASSRSNRDANEKLFF. The CDR3 DNA reads as TGTGCCAGCAGCCGCTCAAACAGGGATGCTAATGAAAAACTGTTTTTT.

V is TRBV4-2 and J is TRBJ2-7; D ambiguous. CDR3 length: 16 amino acids. Germline V gives CDR1 LGHNA, CDR2 YNFKEQ. V dropped 0 bases and J dropped 0 bases, with 12 bases sitting between them. CDR3 protein: CASSQDWSASSYEQYF. The CDR3 DNA follows: TGTGCCAGCAGCCAAGACTGGTCAGCCAGCTCCTACGAGCAGTACTTC.

This clone was detected only once. The chain has TRBV18 and TRBJ2-2; 13 bases are shared with TRBD2. The junction had 7 bases not matched to a gene; V was cut back by 3 bases and J by 0 bases. The germline V gene encodes CDR1 KGHSH and CDR2 LQKENI. The CDR3 contains 19 residues. CDR3 coding DNA: TGTGCCAGCTCACCTAATGGACTAGCGGGGGCTTCGAACACCGGGGAGCTGTTTTTT. Protein sequence: CASSPNGLAGASNTGELFF.

The CDR3 spells CASSLNPLGGARYF. As DNA, the CDR3 is TGTGCCAGCAGCTTAAACCCCTTAGGGGGGGCCCGATATTTT. The chain uses TRBV11-2 and TRBJ1-3; D is possibly TRBD1 (6 bases). Trimming stripped 2 bases from V and 15 bases from J, with 20 bases between. CDR1 and CDR2 (germline): SGHAT, FQNNGV. CDR3 length equals 14 residues.

The chain links TRBV18 to TRBJ1-6; D may be TRBD1 (5 bases). V lost 3 bases to trimming and J lost 9 bases, with 15 bases between them. The germline gives CDR1 KGHSH, CDR2 LQKENI. The CDR3 runs 15 residues. In DNA form, the CDR3 reads TGTGCCAGCTCACCGGGGGGACCAAGGAGTTCACCCCTCCACTTT. Protein product: CASSPGGPRSSPLHF. The full variable domain, in which reference TRBV18 and TRBJ1-6 provide the parts outside the CDR3, is NAGVMQNPRHLVRRRGQEARLRCSPMKGHSHVYWYRQLPEEGLKFMVYLQKENIIDESGMPKERFSAEFPKEGPSILRIQQVVRGDSAAYFCASSPGGPRSSPLHFGNGTRLTVT.

The chain has TRBV5-1 and TRBJ1-5, with D tentatively TRBD1 (5 bases). CDR1 is SGHRS, CDR2 YFSETQ, per germline. V was trimmed by 4 bases and J by 4 bases, leaving 9 bases between them. The CDR3 length is 13 residues. The CDR3 nucleotides read TGCGCCAGCAGCCCTTCAGGGAATCAGCCCCAGCATTTT. Encoded protein: CASSPSGNQPQHF.

The chain recombines TRBV2 with TRBJ2-7; D is ambiguous. There are 11 residues in the CDR3. Trimming cost V 5 bases and J 2 bases, with 4 bases left between them. Germline V lookup: CDR1 SNHLY, CDR2 FYNNEI. The CDR3 is CASSFTYEQYF. The CDR3 DNA follows: TGTGCCAGCAGTTTCACCTACGAGCAGTACTTC.

The chain has TRBV18 and TRBJ1-1; no definite D call. From germline, CDR1 is KGHSH and CDR2 LQKENI. The V gene lost 2 bases and the J gene lost 4 bases, with 14 bases spanning the gap. The CDR3 consists of 15 residues. As DNA, the CDR3 is TGTGCCAGCTCACCAATTGGACCCCCGGGCACTGAAGCTTTCTTT. It translates to CASSPIGPPGTEAFF.

This rearrangement joins TRBV18 to TRBJ2-4; D could derive from TRBD1 or TRBD2 (5 bases each). V was shortened by 0 bases and J by 5 bases, with 5 bases between the two germline ends. Germline lookup yields CDR1 KGHSH and CDR2 LQKENI. This CDR3 contains 13 residues. CDR3 protein: CASSPPGQNIQYF. The CDR3 DNA follows: TGTGCCAGCTCACCACCGGGACAAAACATTCAGTACTTC.

J is TRBJ2-4 and V is TRBV30; D is ambiguous. The V gene lost 1 base and the J gene lost 9 bases, with 13 bases spanning the gap. Germline lookup yields CDR1 GTSNPN and CDR2 SVGIG (reference sequence). This CDR3 region has 13 residues. In nucleotides, the CDR3 is TGTGCCTGGAGTGGGACGGAATCAAGCATTCAGTACTTC. Translated: CAWSGTESSIQYF.

The chain joins TRBV18 to TRBJ1-2; D not certain. The CDR3 extends over 14 amino acids. V gave up 3 bases and J gave up 4 bases, with 12 bases separating them. Looked up from germline, CDR1 is KGHSH and CDR2 is LQKENI. CDR3 region: CASSPGDYSYGYTF. The DNA for the CDR3 is TGTGCCAGCTCACCGGGAGATTATAGCTATGGCTACACCTTC. Full variable domain (outside the CDR3, taken from reference TRBV18 and TRBJ1-2): NAGVMQNPRHLVRRRGQEARLRCSPMKGHSHVYWYRQLPEEGLKFMVYLQKENIIDESGMPKERFSAEFPKEGPSILRIQQVVRGDSAAYFCASSPGDYSYGYTFGSGTRLTVV.

This clone was seen a single time. This rearrangement joins TRBV2 to TRBJ1-5; no clear D gene. V lost 1 base and J lost 9, with 10 bases in between. Per the germline V gene, CDR1 is SNHLY and CDR2 is FYNNEI. The CDR3 length is 13 residues. The CDR3 nucleotides read TGTGCCAGCAGTGAAGAGGTAACTCGGCCCCAGCATTTT. Amino acids: CASSEEVTRPQHF.

The chain carries TRBV2 and TRBJ1-4, with 7 bases fitting TRBD1. Unmatched junction bases numbered 9, after V lost 6 bases and J lost 5 bases. CDR3 length equals 15 residues. CDR1 SNHLY and CDR2 FYNNEI come from the germline V gene. For the CDR3, the DNA is TGTGCCAGCAGGTCCGGGACAGTCAGCAATGAAAAACTGTTTTTT. This sequence encodes CASRSGTVSNEKLFF.

V usage is TRBV12-5 and J usage is TRBJ1-2; D might be TRBD1 (5 bases). This CDR3 is built from 13 residues. The V end lost 5 bases, the J end lost 3 bases, and 10 bases lay between the germline ends. Germline V CDR1 and CDR2: LGHNT, FRNRAP. The CDR3 DNA reads TGTGCTAGTGGTCCTCCGGGGCACTATGGCTACACCTTC. Its translation is CASGPPGHYGYTF. Complete variable domain (other parts from reference TRBV12-5 and TRBJ1-2): DARVTQTPRHKVTEMGQEVTMRCQPILGHNTVFWYRQTMMQGLELLAYFRNRAPLDDSGMPKDRFSAEMPDATLATLKIQPSEPRDSAVYFCASGPPGHYGYTFGSGTRLTVV.

The V call is TRBV7-9, the J call TRBJ1-4; the D is unclear. Per the germline V gene, CDR1 is SEHNR and CDR2 is FQNEAQ (reference sequence). The V end was cut by 7 bases, the J end by 5 bases, with 20 bases between. The CDR3 has 16 residues. CDR3 nucleotides: TGTGCCAGCAACCTGATCCCGGGAGGGCAAAATGAAAAACTGTTTTTT. Translating gives CASNLIPGGQNEKLFF.

The chain recombines TRBV2 with TRBJ2-1; D is ambiguous. Germline values: CDR1 SNHLY, CDR2 FYNNEI. Trimming cost V 2 bases and J 6 bases, with 11 bases left between them. This CDR3 has 14 amino acids. In nucleotides, the CDR3 is TGTGCCAGCAGTGAAAGGCACACAACCAATGAGCAGTTCTTC. Amino acids: CASSERHTTNEQFF.

Comments on this clone: In the same sample, other DNA sequences code for this CDR3. This chain joins TRBV6-2 or TRBV6-3 and TRBJ2-2; D not resolved. V gave up 0 bases and J gave up 11 bases, with 10 bases separating them. The V gene's germline CDR1 is MNHEY and CDR2 SVGEGT. The CDR3 loop spans 13 amino acids. CDR3 amino acids: CASSYSRVGELFF. DNA for the CDR3: TGTGCCAGCAGTTACTCGAGAGTAGGCGAGCTGTTTTTT.